One T cell receptor (beta chain) is described in this entry. This clonotype turned up a few times. Its recognized antigen is unknown. Base qualities are not at hand, and no much larger clone is one base apart. The sample comes from a study of T cells after yellow fever vaccination (dated by TCRdb to about 2019). Turning to the overall study: Libraries from fractions with low cell numbers were prepared with the SMART-Seq v4 Ultra Low Input RNA kit. Two healthy male donors, one aged 18 to 29 and one aged 30 to 40 years, made up the cohort. Blood was drawn at multiple timepoints before and after primary and secondary immunization, with bulk PBMC replicates and cell subsets isolated. Bulk TCR alpha and beta repertoires were sequenced longitudinally to track T-cell clones before and after primary and booster YFV17D yellow fever vaccination. Study-wide conclusions, independent of this receptor: A small fraction of clonotypes showed up in both the CD4 and CD8 compartments, probably as a result of convergent recombination. FACS-sorted repertoires could contain abundant contaminating clonotypes from the bulk population, so computational filtering was required. The study included only two donors, which limits how far the findings can be generalized. Compared with the primary T-cell response, the secondary T-cell response was weaker but faster, peaking on day 5 rather than day 15. After the booster, most of the clones that had expanded following primary vaccination were detected again (just under 97% of CD4 and 88% of CD8), which suggests that memory was broadly maintained.

The sample's treatment or condition label, in plain terms: live attenuated yellow fever vaccine strain. Two biological replicates of bulk PBMCs were collected at each blood-draw timepoint. PBMCs were isolated from peripheral blood using a standard Ficoll-Paque protocol. TriZol was used to extract RNA from bulk PBMCs, from CD4 and CD8 fractions, and from dextramer-positive and dextramer-negative fractions. TCR cDNA was synthesized by 5'RACE template switching, through which a universal primer site and unique molecular identifiers were introduced. cDNA synthesis was primed from both the TCR alpha and TCR beta constant segments. Library amplification used two PCR steps, and the second PCR step added sample barcodes and sequencing adapters. Libraries were sequenced on Illumina HiSeq 2500 (2x100 bp) or NovaSeq (2x150 bp). The original pipeline was this. Demultiplexing of reads and collapsing into UMI consensus sequences were performed with MIGEC, and V(D)J alignment was carried out with MiXCR. Vaccine-responding clonotypes were defined with edgeR using replicate PBMC samples, requiring FDR below 0.01 and a log2 fold change above 5 up to day 15. Bulk clonotypes were assigned CD4 or CD8 identity according to which sequenced CD4 or CD8 repertoire held them at higher abundance. TCRdb trimmed public reads at Q25 via fastp, called clones via MiXCR and kept in-frame beta chains. Identical CDR3 proteins give one entry, which carries the most common genes and DNA. These V and J calls rely on TCRdb rather than the paper's analysis. Across this sample there are about 320,000 distinct CDR3 sequences, with around 7% seen only once. The ten largest clones represent over 15% of the sample.

Its CDR3 holds 13 amino acids, cysteine through valine. Of the read, only the CDR3 DNA is kept; its 39 bases are in frame from base 1. Looking up the germline V gene (reference sequence) yields CDR1 LNHNV and CDR2 YYDKDF. The V end loses 2 bases and the J end loses 3 bases, and a stretch of 8 bases separates them. The TCR was taken from a man between 18 and 35 years old who received the YFV17D yellow fever vaccine. Sequencing was performed on PBMCs, taken roughly 46 days after the first yellow fever vaccination. The chain is assembled from TRBV15 and TRBJ2-7; possibly the D gene is TRBD2, per 6 matching bases. The CDR3 protein is CATSRTGGYEQYV. The DNA is TGTGCCACCAGCAGAACCGGGGGCTACGAGCAGTACGTC.